This T cell receptor beta chain was sequenced for a study of blood T cell repertoires in COVID-19. Study background: The United States, Italy and Spain supplied acute and convalescent COVID-19 samples. The analysed material was cDNA or gDNA that came from T cells, B-cell-depleted T cells, or PBMCs.

Per the original data handling: Cell counts per sample came from amplifying reference gene primers. This table comes from immunoSEQ multiplex PCR, and its TCRdb copy is limited to in-frame clones, with some not included. Clone size and the V and J calls come from that table; the DNA yielded D and trimming. This table holds tens of thousands of clones, just over 85% found once. The V and J ends lost 4 bases and 0 bases, in that order; junction bases with no gene match: 7. This CDR3 spans 16 amino acids. V usage is TRBV5-3 and J usage is TRBJ2-1; 7 nucleotides line up with TRBD2. TRBV5-3 is an ORF for which the function is uncertain. The sequenced material came from peripheral blood. The sequence was obtained from a man aged 35 to 55 with acute or convalescent COVID-19. The CDR3 region has the DNA TGTGCCAGAAGCCTCGGTGGCGGGGGCTCCTACAATGAGCAGTTCTTC. Residues: CARSLGGGGSYNEQFF.